These 18 T cell receptor beta chains came from one sample sequenced in a study of shared clonotypes between healthy human individuals. Here immunoSEQ multiplex PCR was the method, and the copy in TCRdb shows in-frame clones only, minus some. The repertoire includes about 490,000 clones, almost 80% of them detected once, and around 12% sits in the top ten. The sequenced sample consisted of PBMCs. The receptors come from a woman between 40 and 55 years old in good health. Some clones in this sample may be carry-over from other donors' samples.

This clone has just a few counts. The same CDR3 can be traced to other DNA sequences in this sample. The chain employs TRBV9 and TRBJ1-1; D is ambiguous. The CDR3 sequence is 14 residues long. Trimming removed 0 bases at V and 0 bases at J, with 6 bases between. Germline V lookup: CDR1 SGDLS, CDR2 YYNGEE. The CDR3 nucleotides read TGTGCCAGCAGCGTAGGCAGGATGAACACTGAAGCTTTCTTT. Translation gives CASSVGRMNTEAFF.

The V and J genes are TRBV15 and TRBJ1-3; D call uncertain. The length of the CDR3 is 14 residues. Trimming stripped 1 base from V and 1 base from J, with 5 bases between. Germline lookup yields CDR1 LNHNV and CDR2 YYDKDF (reference sequence). The CDR3 DNA sequence: TGTGCCACCAGCAGAGGGATTTCTGGAAACACCATATATTTT. It encodes CATSRGISGNTIYF.

The CDR3 DNA is TGCGCCAGCAGCCCGACAGGTGCCACCGGGGAGCTGTTTTTT. Translating it yields CASSPTGATGELFF. V is TRBV5-1 and J is TRBJ2-2; TRBD1 might be the D (6 bases). Germline assignment: CDR1 SGHRS and CDR2 YFSETQ. This CDR3 has 14 amino acids. Trimming took off 4 bases at V and 4 bases at J, with 11 bases between the two ends. Using reference TRBV5-1 and TRBJ2-2 for the parts outside the CDR3, the full variable domain is KAGVTQTPRYLIKTRGQQVTLSCSPISGHRSVSWYQQTPGQGLQFLFEYFSETQRNKGNFPGRFSGRQFSNSRSEMNVSTLELGDSALYLCASSPTGATGELFFGEGSRLTVL.

The rearrangement joins TRBV11-2 to TRBJ2-3; D gene ambiguous. The V and J ends lost 5 bases and 6 bases respectively, with 6 bases between them. In germline, CDR1 is SGHAT, CDR2 FQNNGV. CDR3 length equals 11 residues. CDR3 residues: CASSLGDTQYF. For the CDR3, the DNA is TGTGCCAGCAGCCTTGGTGATACGCAGTATTTT.

J is TRBJ2-3 and V is TRBV7-3; TRBD1 matches at 8 bases. Unmatched junction bases numbered 4, after V lost 4 bases and J lost 4 bases. Germline CDR1 SGHTA, CDR2 FQGTGA. The CDR3 contains 14 residues. This CDR3 is CASSSRTGSDTQYF. CDR3 bases: TGTGCCAGCAGCTCCCGGACAGGGTCAGATACGCAGTATTTT.

The chain combines TRBV28 with TRBJ2-6, with D perhaps TRBD1 (6 bases). This CDR3 has 15 amino acids. CDR1 is MDHEN and CDR2 is SYDVKM in the germline V gene. Trimming took off 5 bases at V and 0 bases at J, with 8 bases between the two ends. CDR3 nucleotide sequence: TGTGCCAGCAGTGGGGGCCGCTCTGGGGCCAACGTCCTGACTTTC. This gives the protein CASSGGRSGANVLTF.

This rearrangement joins TRBV18 to TRBJ2-2; TRBD1 matches 8 bases. This CDR3 region has 16 residues. Germline V gives CDR1 KGHSH, CDR2 LQKENI. The junction had 7 bases not matched to a gene; V was cut back by 4 bases and J by 3 bases. This chain's CDR3 is CASSQEARGHTGELFF. The CDR3 DNA sequence: TGTGCCAGCTCACAGGAGGCCAGGGGGCACACCGGGGAGCTGTTTTTT.

The V call is TRBV27, the J call TRBJ1-3, with 7 positions matching TRBD1. V shed 5 bases, J shed 4 bases, and the junction held 2 bases outside the gene matches. The germline V gene encodes CDR1 MNHEY and CDR2 SMNVEV (reference sequence). This CDR3 is 13 amino acids long. This CDR3 reads CASSADRGNTIYF. As DNA, the CDR3 is TGTGCCAGCAGTGCGGACAGGGGAAACACCATATATTTT.

The gene calls are TRBV29-1 and TRBJ2-2; no reliable D call. V was clipped by 5 bases and J by 0 bases, with 10 bases between them. CDR3 length: 14 residues. CDR1 and CDR2 (germline): SQVTM, ANQGSEA. CDR3 protein: CSVSNAANTGELFF. For the CDR3, the DNA is TGCAGCGTTTCTAATGCAGCGAACACCGGGGAGCTGTTTTTT.

Notes on this clone: One end of the junction varies from germline; a read error may be responsible. The chain couples TRBV7-7 to TRBJ2-2; D uncertain. Germline values: CDR1 SSHAT, CDR2 FNYEAQ (reference sequence). CDR3 length: 13 amino acids. The CDR3, as DNA: TGTGCTAGCAGCCCTAGGAACACCGGGGAGCTGTTTTTT. It translates to CASSPRNTGELFF.

This chain uses TRBV9 with TRBJ2-1; D ambiguous. CDR3 length: 15 amino acids. Germline loops: CDR1 SGDLS, CDR2 YYNGEE. Deletions cut 0 bases from V and 6 bases from J, with 13 bases between. This CDR3 is CASSVAAPGGNEQFF. The CDR3 region has the DNA TGTGCCAGCAGCGTAGCAGCACCCGGTGGCAATGAGCAGTTCTTC.

This chain joins TRBV28 and TRBJ2-1, with D possibly being TRBD1 (6 bases). The CDR3 extends over 16 amino acids. Trimming cost V 2 bases and J 6 bases, with 17 bases left between them. The germline V gene encodes CDR1 MDHEN and CDR2 SYDVKM. This CDR3 is CASSLVVFQGRNEQFF. DNA of the CDR3: TGTGCCAGCAGTTTAGTCGTCTTTCAGGGGCGCAATGAGCAGTTCTTC.

The chain combines TRBV30 with TRBJ1-4; D is unresolved. Trimming left V 0 bases short and J 5 bases short, with 7 bases between. The CDR3 runs 13 residues. Germline V gene lookup returns CDR1 GTSNPN and CDR2 SVGIG (reference sequence). In DNA, the CDR3 is TGTGCCTGGAGTGTTGAGGTGAATGAAAAACTGTTTTTT. Translated, it gives CAWSVEVNEKLFF.

As for this clone: Just one base apart from a much larger clone, this may be a read error. This specimen includes other DNA sequences encoding the same CDR3. The DNA of the CDR3 is TGCGCCAGCAGCTTGGAAGTGAACACTGAAGCTTTCTTT. Its translation: CASSLEVNTEAFF. The chain joins TRBV5-1 to TRBJ1-1; the D is unclear. Looked up from germline, CDR1 is SGHRS and CDR2 is YFSETQ. V shed 0 bases and J shed 0 bases, with 3 bases lying between them. There are 13 residues in the CDR3.

As DNA, the CDR3 is TGTGCCAGCAGTTATACACGGGGGGTGGATACGCAGTATTTT. Protein product: CASSYTRGVDTQYF. The V and J genes are TRBV2 and TRBJ2-3; TRBD2 agrees at 7 bases. This CDR3 comprises 14 residues. Germline V gene lookup returns CDR1 SNHLY and CDR2 FYNNEI. J gave up 6 bases and V 5 bases, and 8 bases lay outside the gene matches.

In its sample, this clone was seen a few times. The gene calls are TRBV13 and TRBJ2-1; tentatively, D is TRBD2 (6 bases). Trimming pared 5 bases from V and 6 bases from J, leaving 17 bases between. Germline CDR1 and CDR2: PRHDT and FYEKMQ (reference sequence). This CDR3 is 15 amino acids long. CDR3 coding DNA: TGTGCCAGCAGCGCACTAGCCCTGAAAGGCAATGAGCAGTTCTTC. Amino acids: CASSALALKGNEQFF.

The chain combines TRBV28 with TRBJ2-2; TRBD2 aligns across 7 bases. V lost 5 bases to trimming and J lost 0 bases; unmatched junction nucleotides: 6. This CDR3 has 16 amino acids. CDR1 is MDHEN, CDR2 SYDVKM, per germline. CDR3 DNA sequence: TGTGCCAGCAGTCCTACGGGGGGAACGAACACCGGGGAGCTGTTTTTT. It yields the protein CASSPTGGTNTGELFF.

V is TRBV27 and J is TRBJ2-2; 8 bases fit TRBD2. CDR1 is MNHEY and CDR2 is SMNVEV in the germline V gene (reference sequence). The CDR3 extends over 15 amino acids. The V gene end was trimmed by 7 bases and the J gene end by 4 bases; junction bases not matched to a gene: 8. This CDR3 reads CASKLNGRATGELFF. The CDR3 nucleotides read TGTGCCAGCAAACTAAACGGGAGGGCCACCGGGGAGCTGTTTTTT.